The 20 T cell receptor beta chains listed next were all sequenced from one sample in a study of blood T cells in healthy people across ages. Next came a second PCR, run for about 7 to 11 cycles, which used a sample-barcoded 5' primer along with a J-beta primer mix. MiXCR was run by TCRdb on the 5' RACE reads, yielding one entry per CDR3 protein. The data show some 790,000 distinct CDR3 sequences, around 30% seen once. Sequencing input: blood. The origin of the receptors is an elderly woman in good health.

This clonotype came up many times. V usage is TRBV20-1 and J usage is TRBJ1-2; 7 bases line up with TRBD1. The V and J ends lost 1 base and 0 bases, in that order; junction bases with no gene match: 11. The CDR3 totals 17 residues. The germline CDR1 and CDR2 sequences are DFQATT and SNEGSKA (reference sequence). CDR3 residues: CSARGGTDRMSNYGYTF. Here the CDR3 DNA reads TGCAGTGCTAGAGGCGGGACAGATCGTATGTCTAACTATGGCTACACCTTC.

The chain uses TRBV7-9 and TRBJ1-1; D might be TRBD1 (5 bases). This CDR3 has 13 residues. Germline values: CDR1 SEHNR, CDR2 FQNEAQ (reference sequence). The V and J ends lost 2 bases and 7 bases respectively, with 11 bases between them. The CDR3 spells CASSLSGTHEAFF. For the CDR3, the DNA is TGTGCCAGCAGCTTATCAGGGACCCATGAAGCTTTCTTT. Based on the CDR3 plus reference TRBV7-9 and TRBJ1-1, the full variable domain is DTGVSQNPRHKITKRGQNVTFRCDPISEHNRLYWYRQTLGQGPEFLTYFQNEAQLEKSRLLSDRFSAERPKGSFSTLEIQRTEQGDSAMYLCASSLSGTHEAFFGQGTRLTVV.

This clonotype was observed at least ten times. Relative to the germline gene, one junction end is altered; a read error may explain this. The chain recombines TRBV12-3 or TRBV12-4 with TRBJ2-7; D remains ambiguous. CDR3 length equals 13 residues. In DNA, the CDR3 is TGCGCCAGCAGCTTGTCTGGCGCCTACGAGCAGTACTTC. The encoded protein is CASSLSGAYEQYF.

The genes are TRBV11-2 and TRBJ2-5; 8 nucleotides align to TRBD2. The CDR3 contains 14 residues. From germline, CDR1 is SGHAT and CDR2 FQNNGV. With 0 bases clipped from V and 11 bases from J, the junction kept 8 bases outside the gene matches. The CDR3 DNA reads TGTGCCAGCAGCTTAGATCGGGGGGGCGCCCGGCAGTACTTC. It codes for CASSLDRGGARQYF.

V is TRBV15 and J is TRBJ2-3, with 12 bases fitting TRBD2. The CDR3 loop spans 18 amino acids. CDR1 is LNHNV, CDR2 YYDKDF, per germline (reference sequence). Trimming cost V 2 bases and J 6 bases; bases outside gene matches: 12. CDR3 DNA sequence: TGTGCCACCAGCAGAAAAAGGGGGCTAGCGGGGGGGCTGGATACGCAGTATTTT. Its protein product is CATSRKRGLAGGLDTQYF.

A remark on this clonotype: The junction does not match germline at one end; this may be a read error. The chain joins TRBV24-1 to TRBJ1-4, with TRBD1 as a possible D gene (6 bases). This CDR3 has 13 residues. The V gene's germline CDR1 is KGHDR and CDR2 SFDVKD. This chain's CDR3 is CATSPGGREKRFF. The CDR3 bases are TGTGCCACCAGCCCTGGGGGGCGCGAAAAACGGTTTTTT.

CDR3 in DNA: TGTGCCAGCAGCTGGAGTCAGGACACTGAAGCTTTCTTT. Protein sequence: CASSWSQDTEAFF. The chain recombines TRBV11-3 with TRBJ1-1; no reliable D call. Germline values: CDR1 SGHNT, CDR2 YENEEA. The CDR3 runs 13 residues. V lost 4 bases and J 3 bases, leaving 9 bases between the germline ends. Complete variable domain (other parts from reference TRBV11-3 and TRBJ1-1): EAGVVQSPRYKIIEKKQPVAFWCNPISGHNTLYWYLQNLGQGPELLIRYENEEAVDDSQLPKDRFSAERLKGVDSTLKIQPAELGDSAVYLCASSWSQDTEAFFGQGTRLTVV.

This clonotype was found many times. This sequence joins TRBV9 and TRBJ2-5; a possible D gene is TRBD2 (7 bases). The CDR3 is 15 amino acids. In germline, CDR1 is SGDLS, CDR2 YYNGEE. V gave up 0 bases and J gave up 7 bases, with 16 bases separating them. The CDR3 region is CASSVDSGASGTQYF. CDR3 bases: TGTGCCAGCAGCGTAGACTCAGGGGCTAGCGGGACCCAGTACTTC.

The chain combines TRBV11-2 with TRBJ1-2; D ambiguous. This CDR3 is 14 amino acids long. Germline values: CDR1 SGHAT, CDR2 FQNNGV. Deletions cut 1 base from V and 8 bases from J, with 14 bases between. The CDR3 region is CASSLGVGLSGYTF. The DNA of the CDR3 is TGTGCCAGCAGCTTAGGTGTCGGGCTTTCCGGCTACACCTTC.

This clonotype has at least ten counts. J is TRBJ2-1 and V is TRBV20-1; 9 nucleotides line up with TRBD2. CDR3 length: 14 amino acids. Germline V CDR1 and CDR2: DFQATT, SNEGSKA (reference sequence). V was clipped by 5 bases and J by 6 bases; unmatched bases: 8. The CDR3 region is CSAQPGLAFNEQFF. Here the CDR3 DNA reads TGCAGTGCTCAACCGGGACTAGCTTTCAATGAGCAGTTCTTC.

This clonotype has a count of ten or more. The chain has TRBV11-2 and TRBJ2-5, with D perhaps TRBD1 (5 bases). V was pared by 5 bases and J by 1 base, with 11 bases between. The CDR3 extends over 14 amino acids. Germline values: CDR1 SGHAT, CDR2 FQNNGV. Here the CDR3 reads CASSPLGVQETQYF. Written as DNA, the CDR3 is TGTGCCAGCAGCCCCCTAGGGGTCCAAGAGACCCAGTACTTC.

This rearrangement joins TRBV6-6 to TRBJ1-5; 9 nucleotides agree with TRBD1. Germline loops: CDR1 MNHNY, CDR2 SVGAGI (reference sequence). With 0 bases clipped from V and 3 bases from J, the junction kept 3 bases outside the gene matches. The CDR3 totals 16 residues. The CDR3 nucleotides are TGTGCCAGCAGTTACTCGGACAGGGGTTCCAATCAGCCCCAGCATTTT. Translation gives CASSYSDRGSNQPQHF.

This clonotype was observed a handful of times. This may arise from a read error, as a much more abundant clone is one base away. The rearrangement links TRBV6-2 or TRBV6-3 to TRBJ2-3, with D possibly matching TRBD2 (5 bases). CDR1 is MNHEY, CDR2 SVGEGT, per germline. There are 14 residues in the CDR3. This CDR3 reads CASSYKASTDAQYF. The CDR3 DNA is TGTGCCAGCAGTTACAAGGCTAGCACAGATGCGCAGTATTTT.

Ten or more counts support this clonotype. This rearrangement joins TRBV2 to TRBJ2-3, with unresolved D. Looked up from germline, CDR1 is SNHLY and CDR2 is FYNNEI. The CDR3 sequence is 13 residues long. V gave up 3 bases and J gave up 4 bases, with 8 bases separating them. The CDR3 nucleotides read TGTGCCAGCAGTGATAGAACCTCAGATACGCAGTATTTT. Translation: CASSDRTSDTQYF.

CDR3 amino acids: CASGQGSTGELFF. DNA of the CDR3: TGTGCCAGCGGACAGGGCTCCACCGGGGAGCTGTTTTTT. The rearrangement joins TRBV3-1 to TRBJ2-2, with 8 bases fitting TRBD1. The CDR3 contains 13 residues. Germline loops: CDR1 LGHDT, CDR2 YNNKEL (reference sequence). V lost 8 bases and J lost 4; bases outside the gene matches: 3.

The V call is TRBV4-1, the J call TRBJ1-1; D gene ambiguous. The CDR3 is 16 residues long. Between the trimmed V and J ends, which lost 1 base and 1 base, there was a span of 13 bases. The V gene's germline CDR1 is MGHRA and CDR2 YSYEKL. This chain's CDR3 is CASSQGRLRGNTEAFF. The CDR3 DNA reads TGCGCCAGCAGCCAAGGGCGTCTTCGTGGGAACACTGAAGCTTTCTTT.

With respect to this clonotype: A much larger clone lies a single base off, so this may be a read error. The chain joins TRBV6-5 to TRBJ2-3; 13 bases agree with TRBD2. The CDR3 spans 16 residues. Looked up from germline, CDR1 is MNHEY and CDR2 is SVGAGI. Here the CDR3 reads CASSQTSGGFTDMQYF. The DNA for the CDR3 is TGTGCCAGCAGTCAGACTAGCGGGGGGTTCACAGATATGCAGTATTTT.

This clonotype was counted at least ten times. This rearrangement joins TRBV11-2 to TRBJ2-5, with D possibly called TRBD1 or TRBD2 (7 bases each). Per the germline V gene, CDR1 is SGHAT and CDR2 is FQNNGV. This CDR3 region has 16 residues. V dropped 1 base and J dropped 2 bases, with 14 bases sitting between them. CDR3 sequence (DNA): TGTGCCAGCAGCTTAGGCCAGGGGGGGGGACAAGAGACCCAGTACTTC. Translated: CASSLGQGGGQETQYF. Based on the CDR3 plus reference TRBV11-2 and TRBJ2-5, the full variable domain is EAGVAQSPRYKIIEKRQSVAFWCNPISGHATLYWYQQILGQGPKLLIQFQNNGVVDDSQLPKDRFSAERLKGVDSTLKIQPAKLEDSAVYLCASSLGQGGGQETQYFGPGTRLLVL.

The chain has TRBV29-1 and TRBJ1-2, with D possibly matching TRBD1 (5 bases). Germline V gene sequence: CDR1 SQVTM, CDR2 ANQGSEA. The CDR3 runs to 12 residues. Deletions cut 4 bases from V and 6 bases from J, with 12 bases between. This CDR3 is CSVARGRDGYTF. DNA for the CDR3: TGCAGCGTTGCACGGGGGAGGGATGGCTACACCTTC.

The genes are TRBV20-1 and TRBJ1-2; D unresolved. The V end lost 0 bases, the J end lost 8 bases, and 13 bases lay between the germline ends. This CDR3 region has 13 residues. Germline CDR1 and CDR2: DFQATT and SNEGSKA (reference sequence). Written as DNA, the CDR3 is TGCAGTGCTAGAGATACTGGGGAGACAGGCTACACCTTC. The encoded protein is CSARDTGETGYTF.